This T cell receptor beta chain was sequenced in a study of cytomegalovirus exposure and HLA in healthy donors. With 60 Vbeta and 13 Jbeta primers, the PCR was carried out. In the study's own analysis: Tens of millions of unique TCR beta chains, roughly 12 million shared, were counted in a later analysis. The repertoire was sequenced with immunoSEQ multiplex PCR; TCRdb's copy has only in-frame clones and lacks some. That table supplies the V and J calls and clone size; D and trimming were determined from the DNA. The table lists roughly 160,000 clones, over 70% of them singletons. Sequenced: PBMCs. The source is a man aged 25 to 40 in good health and CMV-seronegative.

The CDR3 is CASSLGNRATEAFF. CDR3 bases: TGTGCCAGCAGCTTAGGTAACAGGGCCACTGAAGCTTTCTTT. The chain uses TRBV11-1 and TRBJ1-1, with TRBD1 as a possible D gene (6 bases). V was trimmed by 1 base and J by 4 bases, leaving 10 bases between them. Germline V CDR1 and CDR2: SGHAT, FQDESV (reference sequence). CDR3 size: 14 residues.